Each of the 23 T cell receptor beta chains below was sequenced from the same sample in a study of T cells in tumors after PD-1 blockade. Produced via immunoSEQ multiplex PCR; TCRdb's table is partial and in-frame only. Among 45,000 to 60,000 clones, around four fifths were seen once, and the ten largest hold 8.7%. Sequenced material: PBMCs, taken before anti-PD-1 therapy. These receptors all come from a human donor with advanced basal cell or squamous cell carcinoma (not recorded which).

The CDR3 sequence is CASSKPLEYNQPQHF. As DNA, the CDR3 is TGTGCCAGTAGTAAACCCCTAGAGTACAATCAGCCCCAGCATTTT. The chain combines TRBV19 with TRBJ1-5; no clear D gene. Germline CDR1 and CDR2: LNHDA and SQIVND (reference sequence). Trimming shortened V by 4 bases and J by 3 bases, and 13 bases separated the two germline ends. The CDR3 sequence is 15 residues long.

The V gene is TRBV2, the J gene TRBJ2-2, with TRBD2 matching over 10 bases. The CDR3 covers 14 residues. The germline V gene encodes CDR1 SNHLY and CDR2 FYNNEI. Unmatched junction bases numbered 3, after V lost 5 bases and J lost 6 bases. The CDR3 reads CASSQRGGPGELFF. Written as DNA, the CDR3 is TGTGCCAGCAGTCAGCGGGGGGGCCCCGGGGAGCTGTTTTTT.

The J gene is TRBJ2-1, the V gene TRBV7-9; no firm D call. V was trimmed by 6 bases and J by 9 bases, leaving 15 bases between them. CDR1 SEHNR and CDR2 FQNEAQ come from the germline V gene (reference sequence). This CDR3 comprises 13 residues. This CDR3 is CASSPPAVGEQFF. The CDR3 DNA sequence: TGTGCCAGCAGTCCCCCGGCGGTGGGTGAGCAGTTCTTC.

J is TRBJ2-4 and V is TRBV3-1 (or the pseudogene TRBV3-2); 8 positions agree with TRBD2. V shed 2 bases and J 1 base; nucleotides not matched to a gene: 4. Germline loops: CDR1 LGHDT, CDR2 YNNKEL (reference sequence). The CDR3 runs to 16 residues. The CDR3 DNA sequence: TGTGCCAGCAGCCAATTCTCGGGGGGGGCCAAAAACATTCAGTACTTC. It encodes CASSQFSGGAKNIQYF.

This sequence joins TRBV28 and TRBJ1-6, with D unresolved. Trimming removed 10 bases at V and 4 bases at J, with 11 bases between. Per germline, CDR1 MDHEN and CDR2 SYDVKM. CDR3 length: 13 residues. This chain's CDR3 is CATSLRYNSPLHF. CDR3 DNA: TGTGCCACCTCGCTACGGTATAATTCACCCCTCCACTTT.

CDR3 DNA: TGTGCCAGCACCCATTCTCCGAACACTGAAGCTTTCTTT. Encoded protein: CASTHSPNTEAFF. J is TRBJ1-1 and V is TRBV28; D is undetermined. Germline CDR1 is MDHEN and CDR2 is SYDVKM. The V end was cut by 7 bases, the J end by 1 base, with 10 bases between. CDR3 length: 13 amino acids.

This clone appeared a few times. This rearrangement joins TRBV10-2 to TRBJ1-5; D is ambiguous. This CDR3 spans 15 amino acids. The V end lost 3 bases, the J end lost 6 bases, and 15 bases lay between the germline ends. Germline assignment: CDR1 WSHSY and CDR2 SAAADI. The CDR3 here is CASSDFSGSGQPQHF. Here the CDR3 DNA reads TGCGCCAGCAGTGATTTTTCCGGATCGGGTCAGCCCCAGCATTTT.

The chain carries TRBV29-1 and TRBJ2-1; no definite D call. This CDR3 is 12 amino acids long. CDR1 is SQVTM and CDR2 is ANQGSEA in the germline V gene. The germline V and J ends were trimmed by 7 bases and 0 bases, with 7 bases remaining between them. CDR3 sequence (DNA): TGCAGCGCTTTCGACTCCTACAATGAGCAGTTCTTC. It yields the protein CSAFDSYNEQFF.

The count of this clone is one. The chain employs TRBV7-2 and TRBJ1-1; D is perhaps TRBD1 (6 bases). The V end lost 4 bases, the J end lost 4 bases, and 13 bases lay between the germline ends. This CDR3 spans 14 amino acids. Germline V CDR1 and CDR2: SGHTA, FQGNSA. The CDR3, as DNA: TGTGCCAGCAGCTCCTACAGGGTATCCACTGAAGCTTTCTTT. The encoded protein is CASSSYRVSTEAFF.

This chain connects TRBV11-1 to TRBJ1-1; TRBD1 matches 11 bases. V was clipped by 5 bases and J by 5 bases; unmatched bases: 7. This CDR3 region has 15 residues. Germline CDR1 and CDR2: SGHAT and FQDESV (reference sequence). The CDR3 bases are TGTGCCAGCAGCCCCAGGACAGGGGGCTTAACTGAAGCTTTCTTT. As protein: CASSPRTGGLTEAFF.

This clone has ten or more counts. V and J are TRBV24-1 and TRBJ1-3; unclear D gene. Germline V gives CDR1 KGHDR, CDR2 SFDVKD. This CDR3 contains 13 residues. Between the trimmed V and J ends, which lost 7 bases and 2 bases, there was a span of 8 bases. Here the CDR3 reads CATSSGAGNTIYF. Written as DNA, the CDR3 is TGTGCCACCAGCTCAGGAGCTGGAAACACCATATATTTT.

This rearrangement joins TRBV28 to TRBJ2-5; 7 nucleotides match TRBD1. Per germline, CDR1 MDHEN and CDR2 SYDVKM. The CDR3 loop spans 14 amino acids. J was trimmed by 2 bases and V by 5 bases; bases with no gene match: 5. CDR3 residues: CASSIPTGQETQYF. The CDR3 DNA reads as TGTGCCAGCAGTATCCCGACAGGGCAAGAGACCCAGTACTTC.

CDR3 coding DNA: TGTGCCAGCAGCCCAGCGACTAGCGGGGTCGTGCAGTACTTC. This sequence encodes CASSPATSGVVQYF. The chain employs TRBV5-6 and TRBJ2-7, with 11 positions matching TRBD2. V dropped 4 bases and J dropped 9; count of bases not matched to a gene: 9. The CDR3 covers 14 residues. The germline CDR1 and CDR2 sequences are SGHDT and YYEEEE.

This clone is categorized as medium-sized. The rearrangement uses TRBV4-1 and TRBJ2-7; D call uncertain. The V gene lost 0 bases and the J gene lost 2 bases, with 11 bases spanning the gap. Germline V gene sequence: CDR1 MGHRA, CDR2 YSYEKL. The CDR3 has 15 residues. CDR3 bases: TGCGCCAGCAGCCAAGACTTTTCTACAACCTACGAGCAGTACTTC. It translates to CASSQDFSTTYEQYF.

This clone was seen only a few times. The J gene is TRBJ1-4, the V gene TRBV5-4, with a weak D call TRBD1 (5 bases). V shed 4 bases and J shed 8 bases, with 18 bases lying between them. The length of the CDR3 is 15 residues. Per the germline V gene, CDR1 is SGHNT and CDR2 is YYREEE (reference sequence). CDR3 coding DNA: TGTGCCAGCAGCCCGGGACCCACGGAGGGGGAAAAACTGTTTTTT. It is translated as CASSPGPTEGEKLFF.

The chain employs TRBV19 and TRBJ2-5, with 8 bases aligning to TRBD2. The trim removed 2 bases at V and 7 bases at J, leaving 6 bases unmatched. Germline V gives CDR1 LNHDA, CDR2 SQIVND (reference sequence). CDR3 length: 14 residues. CDR3 sequence: CASSINSGAGTQYF. CDR3 in DNA: TGTGCCAGTAGTATAAATAGCGGGGCAGGGACCCAGTACTTC.

This chain connects TRBV7-2 to TRBJ2-3; D is perhaps TRBD1 (5 bases). Germline CDR1 reads SGHTA; CDR2 reads FQGNSA. The CDR3 sequence is 15 residues long. The germline V and J ends were trimmed by 1 base and 4 bases, with 12 bases remaining between them. CDR3 nucleotide sequence: TGTGCCAGCAGCTTAGTCGCAGGGTCCGCAGATACGCAGTATTTT. Translating gives CASSLVAGSADTQYF.

The chain carries TRBV4-2 and TRBJ1-2, with 7 nucleotides matching TRBD1. Germline V gene lookup returns CDR1 LGHNA and CDR2 YNFKEQ. The trim removed 4 bases at V and 8 bases at J, leaving 10 bases unmatched. This CDR3 is built from 14 residues. The CDR3 reads CASSPGEGARGYTF. CDR3 nucleotide sequence: TGTGCCAGCAGCCCCGGTGAGGGGGCGCGAGGCTACACCTTC.

CDR3 amino acids: CASSEWAGGSGYTF. For the CDR3, the DNA is TGTGCCAGCAGTGAATGGGCAGGGGGCTCTGGCTACACCTTC. The rearrangement links TRBV2 to TRBJ1-2; 8 bases align to TRBD1. V gave up 2 bases and J gave up 7 bases; unmatched junction bases: 6. Germline V gene sequence: CDR1 SNHLY, CDR2 FYNNEI. The CDR3 sequence is 14 residues long.

V gene TRBV5-1 combines with J gene TRBJ2-1, with D perhaps TRBD2 (5 bases). The CDR3 length is 14 residues. V was shortened by 1 base and J by 5 bases, with 10 bases between the two germline ends. Germline V gives CDR1 SGHRS, CDR2 YFSETQ. The CDR3 spells CASSLRVGDNEQFF. The CDR3 nucleotides are TGCGCCAGCAGCTTGAGGGTCGGGGACAATGAGCAGTTCTTC.

The J gene is TRBJ1-2, the V gene TRBV5-6; D is undetermined. Germline CDR1 SGHDT, CDR2 YYEEEE. V lost 4 bases and J 3 bases, leaving 19 bases between the germline ends. CDR3 length: 16 amino acids. This CDR3 reads CASSTESILPHYGYTF. The CDR3 region has the DNA TGTGCCAGCAGCACCGAATCAATACTCCCCCACTATGGCTACACCTTC.

This clone was detected only a few times. V is TRBV7-8 and J is TRBJ1-1; a possible D gene is TRBD1 (5 bases). V lost 5 bases to trimming and J lost 7 bases, with 17 bases between them. The V gene's germline CDR1 is SGHVS and CDR2 FQNEAQ. This CDR3 has 14 residues. This CDR3 reads CASSPRDRAYEAFF. CDR3 DNA sequence: TGTGCCAGCAGCCCACGGGACCGAGCCTATGAAGCTTTCTTT.

The chain is built from TRBV12-3 or TRBV12-4 and TRBJ2-1; D is unresolved. This CDR3 spans 12 amino acids. Trimming cost V 6 bases and J 4 bases, with 7 bases left between them. This CDR3 is CASSLSYNEQFF. As DNA, the CDR3 is TGTGCCAGCAGCCTCAGTTACAATGAGCAGTTCTTC.